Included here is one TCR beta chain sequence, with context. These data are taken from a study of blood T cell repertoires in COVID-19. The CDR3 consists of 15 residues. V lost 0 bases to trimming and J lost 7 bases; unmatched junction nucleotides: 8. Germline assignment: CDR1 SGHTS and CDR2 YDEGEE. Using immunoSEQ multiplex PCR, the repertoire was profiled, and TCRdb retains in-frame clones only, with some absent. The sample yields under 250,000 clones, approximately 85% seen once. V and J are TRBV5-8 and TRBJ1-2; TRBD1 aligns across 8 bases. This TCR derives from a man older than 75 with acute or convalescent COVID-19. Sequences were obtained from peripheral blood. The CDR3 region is CASSLGTGSIGGYTF. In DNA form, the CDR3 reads TGTGCCAGCAGCTTGGGGACAGGGAGTATCGGTGGCTACACCTTC.